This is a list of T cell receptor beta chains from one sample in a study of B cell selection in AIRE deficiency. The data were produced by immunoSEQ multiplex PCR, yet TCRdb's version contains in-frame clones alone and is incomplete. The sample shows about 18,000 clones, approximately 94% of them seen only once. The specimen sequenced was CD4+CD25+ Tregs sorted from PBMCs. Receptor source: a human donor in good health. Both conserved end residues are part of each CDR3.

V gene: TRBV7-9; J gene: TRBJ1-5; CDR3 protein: CASSLGGRVNQPQHF
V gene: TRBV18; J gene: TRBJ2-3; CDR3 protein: CASSPQGATRTDTQYF
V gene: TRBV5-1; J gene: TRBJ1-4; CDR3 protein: CASSLARPNEKLFF
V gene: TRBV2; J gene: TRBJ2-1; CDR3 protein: CASWGTSSYNEQFF
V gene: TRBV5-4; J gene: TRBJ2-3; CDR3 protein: CASSLSGAVDTQYF
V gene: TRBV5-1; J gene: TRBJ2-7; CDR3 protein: CASSSTGGGYEQYF
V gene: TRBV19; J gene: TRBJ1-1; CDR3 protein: CASSIGRGVSEAFF
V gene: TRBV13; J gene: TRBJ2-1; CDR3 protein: CASSIRQGRNEQFF
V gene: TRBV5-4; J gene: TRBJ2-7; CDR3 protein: CASSGGGFSRYEQYF
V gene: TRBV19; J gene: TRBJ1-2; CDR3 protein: CASNLAGGTNYGYTF
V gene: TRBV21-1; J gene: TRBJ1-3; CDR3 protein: CASSKATRQGAENTIYF
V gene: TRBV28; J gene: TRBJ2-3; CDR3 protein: CASSSAYFTDTQYF
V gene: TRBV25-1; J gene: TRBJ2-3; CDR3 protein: CASSEPWTSGKGSDTQYF
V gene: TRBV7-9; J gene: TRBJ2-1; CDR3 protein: CASSFGVVGYEQFF
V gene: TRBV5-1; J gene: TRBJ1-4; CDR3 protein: CASAASSWDTNEKLFF
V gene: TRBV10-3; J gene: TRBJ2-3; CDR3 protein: CAIKASGSTDTQYF
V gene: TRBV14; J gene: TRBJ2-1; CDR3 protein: CASSSRPVGGQFF
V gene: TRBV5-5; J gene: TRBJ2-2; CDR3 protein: CASSRGAGWDTGELFF
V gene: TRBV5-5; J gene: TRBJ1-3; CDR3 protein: CASSPGGAGNTIYF
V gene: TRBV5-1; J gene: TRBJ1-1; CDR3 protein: CASSWAGQNTEAFF
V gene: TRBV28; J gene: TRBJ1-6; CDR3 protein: CASMKSRTNSPLHF
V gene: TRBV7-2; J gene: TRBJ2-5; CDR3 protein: CASSLGYLAETQYF
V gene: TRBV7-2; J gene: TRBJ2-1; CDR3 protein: CASSYGRGNSEQFF
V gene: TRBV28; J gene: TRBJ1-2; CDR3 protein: CASSFQGKGYGYTF
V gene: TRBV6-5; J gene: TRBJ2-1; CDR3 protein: CATDGLAPAPEQFF
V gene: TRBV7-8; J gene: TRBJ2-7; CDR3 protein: CASSLAGHTDYEQYF
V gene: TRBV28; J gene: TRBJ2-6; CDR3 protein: CASSPHSGANVLTF
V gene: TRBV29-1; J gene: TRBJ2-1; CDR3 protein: CSVPAFRIYNEQFF
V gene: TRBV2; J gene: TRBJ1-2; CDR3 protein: CASKSLRGADGYTF
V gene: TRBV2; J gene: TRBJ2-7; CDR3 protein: CASSEGGVRGGLTAYEQYF